Each of the 21 T cell receptor beta chains below was sequenced from the same sample in a study of T cell responses to AZD1222 COVID-19 vaccine. Generated by immunoSEQ multiplex PCR, the TCRdb table keeps only in-frame clones and is missing some. The sample shows 95,000 to 150,000 clones, 90% of them seen only once. The input for sequencing was peripheral blood, taken on day 0 of AZD1222 vaccination. The receptors were gathered from an adult in good health.

The chain carries TRBV6-1 and TRBJ2-3; no definite D call. There are 17 residues in the CDR3. Trimming took 0 bases from V and 6 from J, leaving 19 bases between them. From germline, CDR1 is MNHNS and CDR2 SASEGT. The CDR3 DNA sequence: TGTGCCAGCAGTGAAGCGCTACAGAAAGCCCTATCGGATACGCAGTATTTT. Its protein product is CASSEALQKALSDTQYF.

The gene calls are TRBV28 and TRBJ2-2; 10 bases match TRBD2. Per germline, CDR1 MDHEN and CDR2 SYDVKM. The ends lost 6 bases at V and 0 bases at J; junction bases unmatched: 7. The CDR3 sequence is 17 residues long. The CDR3 is CASSPWGTSANTGELFF. CDR3 nucleotide sequence: TGTGCCAGCAGCCCTTGGGGGACTAGCGCGAACACCGGGGAGCTGTTTTTT.

The chain joins TRBV11-2 to TRBJ2-5, with 8 bases aligning to TRBD1. The CDR3 is 16 amino acids. CDR1 is SGHAT and CDR2 is FQNNGV in the germline V gene. The V gene end was trimmed by 6 bases and the J gene end by 0 bases; junction bases not matched to a gene: 9. As DNA, the CDR3 is TGTGCCAGCAGTCATGGGGACAGGCCGTACCAAGAGACCCAGTACTTC. This translates into CASSHGDRPYQETQYF.

The chain has TRBV5-1 and TRBJ2-1, with 7 bases lining up with TRBD2. Germline V gene data show CDR1 as SGHRS and CDR2 as YFSETQ. J was trimmed by 5 bases and V by 4 bases; bases with no gene match: 6. This CDR3 is 14 amino acids long. The DNA for the CDR3 is TGCGCCAGCAGCCCCCGGGACTACGACAATGAGCAGTTCTTC. Its translation: CASSPRDYDNEQFF.

The chain recombines TRBV6-5 with TRBJ2-2; D is perhaps TRBD1 (6 bases). CDR3 length: 15 amino acids. V lost 2 bases to trimming and J lost 4 bases, with 11 bases between them. The germline V gene encodes CDR1 MNHEY and CDR2 SVGAGI. Here the CDR3 reads CASSYAQGSTGELFF. Written as DNA, the CDR3 is TGTGCCAGCAGTTACGCACAGGGTTCCACCGGGGAGCTGTTTTTT.

The V and J genes are TRBV2 and TRBJ1-2, with a possible D match to TRBD1 (6 bases). From germline, CDR1 is SNHLY and CDR2 FYNNEI. V was pared by 6 bases and J by 1 base, with 9 bases between. This CDR3 is built from 13 residues. The CDR3 nucleotides are TGTGCCAGCAGCCGGGACAATAACTATGGCTACACCTTC. Its translation: CASSRDNNYGYTF.

The chain has TRBV5-5 and TRBJ2-3, with TRBD2 identical over 8 bases. Trimming removed 2 bases from V and 2 bases from J; junction bases left unmatched: 7. Germline V gives CDR1 SGHKS, CDR2 YYEKEE (reference sequence). This CDR3 spans 16 amino acids. The CDR3 coding sequence is TGTGCCAGCAGCTTTTCCATCGGGGGGGACACAGATACGCAGTATTTT. Amino acids: CASSFSIGGDTDTQYF.

The V and J genes are TRBV10-2 and TRBJ2-3; maybe TRBD2 (5 bases). This CDR3 has 16 residues. Looked up from germline, CDR1 is WSHSY and CDR2 is SAAADI. V lost 3 bases and J 1 base, leaving 14 bases between the germline ends. Here the CDR3 DNA reads TGCGCCAGCAGTGAAAAGCTCCCGGAGGGCACAGATACGCAGTATTTT. Protein sequence: CASSEKLPEGTDTQYF.

V and J are TRBV18 and TRBJ1-6; no firm D call. The V and J ends lost 1 base and 0 bases respectively, with 7 bases between them. Per germline, CDR1 KGHSH and CDR2 LQKENI. The length of the CDR3 is 16 residues. CDR3: CASSPQDRSYNSPLHF. CDR3 nucleotide sequence: TGTGCCAGCTCACCACAAGACCGCTCCTATAATTCACCCCTCCACTTT.

The V and J genes are TRBV3-1 (or the pseudogene TRBV3-2) and TRBJ2-6; TRBD1 agrees at 7 bases. Germline values: CDR1 LGHDT, CDR2 YNNKEL (reference sequence). The junction had 4 bases not matched to a gene; V was cut back by 2 bases and J by 0 bases. The CDR3 is made up of 17 amino acids. CDR3 sequence (DNA): TGTGCCAGCAGCCAATCACGACAGGGCTCTGGGGCCAACGTCCTGACTTTC. This sequence encodes CASSQSRQGSGANVLTF.

This chain uses TRBV6-1 with TRBJ1-4; 10 bases fit TRBD1. This CDR3 comprises 15 residues. Trimming took 2 bases from V and 8 from J; bases not matched to a gene: 5. In germline, CDR1 is MNHNS, CDR2 SASEGT. CDR3 in DNA: TGTGCCAGCAGTGAATCGGGACAGGGGAACGAAAAACTGTTTTTT. This gives the protein CASSESGQGNEKLFF.

The J gene is TRBJ1-1, the V gene TRBV11-2; D may be TRBD1 (6 bases). This CDR3 comprises 14 residues. From germline, CDR1 is SGHAT and CDR2 FQNNGV. V lost 1 base to trimming and J lost 7 bases, with 13 bases between them. CDR3 amino acids: CASSLVQGLDEAFF. The CDR3 DNA reads TGTGCCAGCAGCTTAGTACAGGGCTTGGATGAAGCTTTCTTT.

CDR3 sequence reads: CSVVNPENTGELFF. The CDR3 DNA reads TGCAGCGTTGTTAACCCCGAGAACACCGGGGAGCTGTTTTTT. The chain is built from TRBV29-1 and TRBJ2-2; the D is unclear. Trimming pared 4 bases from V and 1 base from J, leaving 10 bases between. The CDR3 has 14 amino acids. CDR1 and CDR2 (germline): SQVTM, ANQGSEA.

The CDR3 region has the DNA TGTGCCAGCAGTTTAGGCTATAGCAATCAGCCCCAGCATTTT. Translated: CASSLGYSNQPQHF. The rearrangement joins TRBV27 to TRBJ1-5; unclear D gene. CDR1 MNHEY and CDR2 SMNVEV come from the germline V gene (reference sequence). The CDR3 is 14 residues long. The V gene lost 2 bases and the J gene lost 0 bases, with 5 bases spanning the gap.

V and J are TRBV10-2 and TRBJ2-7; D unresolved. Germline assignment: CDR1 WSHSY and CDR2 SAAADI. The CDR3 spans 14 residues. The ends were cut back, 8 bases at V and 0 bases at J, with 14 bases in the middle. The CDR3 is CASAIPLSSYEQYF. CDR3 in DNA: TGCGCCAGCGCTATCCCCCTAAGCTCCTACGAGCAGTACTTC.

This clone was detected once. This chain joins TRBV19 and TRBJ1-2; 7 positions match TRBD1. V trimming: 3 bases; J trimming: 8 bases; junction bases outside the gene matches: 6. CDR3 size: 13 residues. CDR1 and CDR2 (germline): LNHDA, SQIVND (reference sequence). The CDR3 DNA follows: TGTGCCAGTAGTATCATCGACAGGGCGGGCTACACCTTC. This encodes CASSIIDRAGYTF.

The chain carries TRBV28 and TRBJ2-7; the match to TRBD2 covers 8 bases. The V gene's germline CDR1 is MDHEN and CDR2 SYDVKM. The CDR3 is 15 amino acids. V shed 6 bases and J 1 base; nucleotides not matched to a gene: 8. The CDR3 region is CASRAPGGTSYEQYF. DNA of the CDR3: TGTGCCAGCAGGGCTCCGGGGGGGACTTCCTACGAGCAGTACTTC.

The chain is built from TRBV24-1 and TRBJ2-1; TRBD2 aligns across 10 bases. In germline, CDR1 is KGHDR, CDR2 SFDVKD. The ends lost 3 bases at V and 7 bases at J; junction bases unmatched: 14. CDR3 length: 18 residues. The CDR3 is CATSDGGPGLATRNEQFF. As DNA, the CDR3 is TGTGCCACCAGTGATGGGGGTCCGGGACTAGCGACTAGGAATGAGCAGTTCTTC.

This rearrangement joins TRBV5-1 to TRBJ2-5; possibly TRBD1 or TRBD2 for D (5 bases each). Trimming removed 4 bases from V and 1 base from J, with 11 bases in between. CDR3 length: 14 residues. From germline, CDR1 is SGHRS and CDR2 YFSETQ. The CDR3 loop reads CASSVRDLQETQYF. The CDR3 nucleotides are TGCGCCAGCAGCGTCCGGGACCTCCAAGAGACCCAGTACTTC.

V gene TRBV3-1 (or the pseudogene TRBV3-2) combines with J gene TRBJ1-2; D perhaps matches TRBD1 (6 bases). Germline assignment: CDR1 LGHDT and CDR2 YNNKEL (reference sequence). The V and J ends lost 1 base and 5 bases respectively, with 14 bases between them. This CDR3 comprises 15 residues. The CDR3 nucleotides read TGTGCCAGCAGCCAAGGGTGGGGGACAACATATGGCTACACCTTC. It translates to CASSQGWGTTYGYTF.

The rearrangement links TRBV3-1 (or the pseudogene TRBV3-2) to TRBJ2-5; possibly TRBD1 for D (6 bases). The CDR3 runs to 13 residues. Between the trimmed V and J ends, which lost 8 bases and 2 bases, there was a span of 12 bases. The germline V gene has CDR1 LGHDT and CDR2 YNNKEL (reference sequence). DNA of the CDR3: TGTGCCAGCGAACAGGGATTGCAAGAGACCCAGTACTTC. It specifies CASEQGLQETQYF.